These T cell receptor beta chains were read from a single sample in a study of blood T cell repertoires in COVID-19. Profiling relied on immunoSEQ multiplex PCR, and the TCRdb table lists in-frame clones only, not all of them. The data hold over 200,000 clones, with about 81% observed a single time. The sequenced sample was PBMCs or T cells enriched from blood (not recorded which). Receptor source: a man aged 35 to 55 who had recovered from COVID-19. CDR3s include the opening cysteine and the closing phenylalanine or tryptophan. Fields, in order: J gene, D gene, CDR3 length, clone size, V gene, CDR3 DNA, CDR3 protein. D genes are given only for firm matches. Only part of the rows carry a size: once, few, many, or a class if the clone is expanded.

TRBJ2-1 TRBD1 14 once TRBV29-1 TGCAGCGTTTGTCGGGACAGGGTCGCGAATGAGCAGTTCTTC CSVCRDRVANEQFF
TRBJ1-5 NA 15 once TRBV2 TGTGCCAGCAGAAACGGCGACAGTCATTATCAGCCCCAGCATTTT CASRNGDSHYQPQHF
TRBJ1-4 NA 16 NA TRBV3-1/TRBV3-2 TGTGCCAGCAGCCGACAAGCAAGGACAGTTAATGAAAAACTGTTTTTT CASSRQARTVNEKLFF
TRBJ1-4 NA 14 once TRBV19 TGTGCCAGTAGCGTCATGGGGGCCGGTGAAAAACTGTTTTTT CASSVMGAGEKLFF
TRBJ2-7 TRBD2 16 NA TRBV27 TGTGCCAGCAGTTTGGGACTAGCGGGAGGTCTTTACGAGCAGTACTTC CASSLGLAGGLYEQYF
TRBJ1-1 TRBD1 15 NA TRBV10-2 TGCGCCAGCAGTGTGACAGGGGGGGGGACCACTGAAGCTTTCTTT CASSVTGGGTTEAFF
TRBJ2-7 NA 15 NA TRBV5-6 TGTGCCAGCATTCCTTTGGGGAGAGGCTCCTACGAGCAGTACTTC CASIPLGRGSYEQYF
TRBJ1-2 TRBD1 12 NA TRBV6-5 TGTGCCACCGACGACAGGGTGTATGGCTACACCTTC CATDDRVYGYTF
TRBJ1-3 NA 12 NA TRBV12-3/TRBV12-4 TGTGCCAGCAGTTCTACCGGGGTTACCATATATTTT CASSSTGVTIYF
TRBJ2-1 TRBD1 17 NA TRBV25-1 TGTGCCAGCAGTTCCCTCCCGACAGGGCGCCTTCACAATGAGCAGTTCTTC CASSSLPTGRLHNEQFF
TRBJ2-1 TRBD2 17 NA TRBV2 TGTGCCAGCAGTGAATCCCCCCTAGCGGGAGTCGACAATGAGCAGTTCTTC CASSESPLAGVDNEQFF
TRBJ2-7 TRBD1 15 NA TRBV9 TGTGCCAGCAGTGCGGATAGGGGGCCGATTTACGAGCAGTACTTC CASSADRGPIYEQYF
TRBJ1-2 NA 13 NA TRBV7-9 TGTGCCAGCAGCTTACAGGGTTCCTATGGCTACACCTTC CASSLQGSYGYTF
TRBJ1-2 NA 14 NA TRBV11-2 TGTGCCAGCAGCACTTCAGCGGGGAAAAGTGGCTACACCTTC CASSTSAGKSGYTF
TRBJ1-1 TRBD1 15 NA TRBV7-9 TGTGCCAGCAGCCGCGGGACAGGAGCTCACACTGAAGCTTTCTTT CASSRGTGAHTEAFF
TRBJ2-1 TRBD2 16 NA TRBV4-1 TGCGCCAGCAGCCAAGGACTAGCGGGGGGATACAATGAGCAGTTCTTC CASSQGLAGGYNEQFF
TRBJ1-4 TRBD1 14 NA TRBV9 TGTGCCAGCTCCTCCGGGACAGGACCTGAAAAACTGTTTTTT CASSSGTGPEKLFF
TRBJ2-7 NA 10 NA TRBV2 TGTGCCAGCGGGAGTGTGGAGCAGTACTTC CASGSVEQYF
TRBJ1-2 NA 14 NA TRBV4-1 TGCGCCAGCAGCCTCTTAGTCGGGATCTATGGCTACACCTTC CASSLLVGIYGYTF
TRBJ1-1 NA 13 NA TRBV15 TGTGCCACCAACGGGAGGGGGGACACTGAAGCTTTCTTT CATNGRGDTEAFF
TRBJ2-7 NA 13 NA TRBV6-6 TGTGCCAGCAGTTACGGCATCTCATACGAGCAGTACTTC CASSYGISYEQYF
TRBJ1-2 NA 13 NA TRBV5-4 TGTGCCAGCAGCTTGCGGAGTCTCGATGGCTACACCTTC CASSLRSLDGYTF
TRBJ2-1 TRBD2 13 NA TRBV12-3/TRBV12-4 TGTGCCAGCAGAGCCGGGACTAGTCACGAGCAGTTCTTC CASRAGTSHEQFF
TRBJ2-1 TRBD2 15 few TRBV19 TGTGCCAGTAAGACGGGACTAGCCCTGGAGGGTGAGCAGTTCTTC CASKTGLALEGEQFF
TRBJ2-7 NA 15 NA TRBV2 TGTGCCAGCAGTGTTACGGGGGGCTCAACTCGCGAGCAGTACTTC CASSVTGGSTREQYF
TRBJ2-3 TRBD2 19 once TRBV7-9 TGTGCCAGCAGCTTAGTCGGTTTTGGTACTAGCGACATCACAGATACGCAGTATTTT CASSLVGFGTSDITDTQYF
TRBJ2-7 TRBD1 16 once TRBV18 TGTGCCAGCTCACCAGTGTTGGGGACAGGGGGGTACGAGCAGTACTTC CASSPVLGTGGYEQYF
TRBJ2-3 TRBD2 15 NA TRBV10-3 TGTGCCAGTAAGTCTAGCGGGGGTCTCACAGATACGCAGTATTTT CASKSSGGLTDTQYF
TRBJ1-1 NA 16 NA TRBV24-1 TGTGCCACCAGGGGGGACTCGGACACGCCGAACACTGAAGCTTTCTTT CATRGDSDTPNTEAFF
TRBJ2-3 NA 13 NA TRBV29-1 TGCAGCGCCACGTTTAGCAGCGCGGATACGCAGTATTTT CSATFSSADTQYF
TRBJ1-6 NA 12 NA TRBV27 TGTGCCAGCAGTGGAGGGGAATCACCCCTCCACTTT CASSGGESPLHF
TRBJ1-1 TRBD1 14 NA TRBV11-1 TGTGCCAGCAGCCCAACAGGGGGAAAAACTGAAGCTTTCTTT CASSPTGGKTEAFF
TRBJ1-4 NA 13 NA TRBV19 TGTGCCAGTAACTCCCAGGCTAATGAAAAACTGTTTTTT CASNSQANEKLFF
TRBJ2-3 TRBD2 16 NA TRBV24-1 TGTGCCACCAGCTCCACGGGGCGGGGGAGCCCAGATACGCAGTATTTT CATSSTGRGSPDTQYF
TRBJ1-4 NA 20 NA TRBV18 TGTGCCAGCTCGAAACAAATCGGGGTACTCGACTACGCAACTAATGAAAAACTGTTTTTT CASSKQIGVLDYATNEKLFF
TRBJ1-2 NA 16 NA TRBV5-1 TGCGCCAGCAGCTTGACCGGCGGGGGCCTGAACTATGGCTACACCTTC CASSLTGGGLNYGYTF
TRBJ2-3 NA 14 NA TRBV5-4 TGTGCCAGCAGCTTGGGTCCAGACACAGATACGCAGTATTTT CASSLGPDTDTQYF
TRBJ1-3 NA 13 NA TRBV7-9 TGTGCCAGCAGCTCGGGACAAGGCAACACCATATATTTT CASSSGQGNTIYF
TRBJ2-3 TRBD2 16 few TRBV5-4 TGTGCCAGCAGTCCGGGACTAACGTCTGGGGGAGATACGCAGTATTTT CASSPGLTSGGDTQYF
TRBJ2-1 NA 13 NA TRBV7-3 TGTGCCAGCAGCTCCCGGGCGGGGTTTGAGCAGTTCTTC CASSSRAGFEQFF
TRBJ2-2 TRBD2 15 few TRBV11-3 TGTGCCAGCAGCGGTAGCGGGGGGGCCTCCGGGGAGCTGTTTTTT CASSGSGGASGELFF
TRBJ1-2 TRBD1 13 NA TRBV12-3/TRBV12-4 TGTGCCAGCAGTTTAGACAGGGGCGGGGGCTACACCTTC CASSLDRGGGYTF
TRBJ2-5 TRBD2 13 NA TRBV18 TGTGCCAGCTCACCGCTAGCGGGAGAGACCCAGTACTTC CASSPLAGETQYF
TRBJ2-5 TRBD2 16 once TRBV9 TGTGCCAGCAGCGTGGCGGGAGGCCGTCTAGGCGAGACCCAGTACTTC CASSVAGGRLGETQYF
TRBJ1-4 NA 12 few TRBV29-1 TGCAGCGTTGGGACAGCTAATGAAAAACTGTTTTTT CSVGTANEKLFF
TRBJ2-3 NA 11 NA TRBV21-1 TGTGCCAGCAGCCTAACTCGAAAAGAGTATTTT CASSLTRKEYF
TRBJ2-3 TRBD2 16 NA TRBV7-3 TGTGCCAGCAGCTTAACGGCCGGGGGGGCCGCAGATACGCAGTATTTT CASSLTAGGAADTQYF
TRBJ2-1 TRBD2 17 once TRBV18 TGTGCCAGCTCACTCCAGCCCCCTAGCGGGAGATCGGGTGAGCAGTTCTTC CASSLQPPSGRSGEQFF
TRBJ2-1 TRBD2 15 NA TRBV7-8 TGTGCCAGCAGCTCGCTAGCGGGGGGCGGGAATGAGCAGTTCTTC CASSSLAGGGNEQFF
TRBJ2-2 TRBD1 14 NA TRBV29-1 TGCAGCGTTGGACAGGGAGCGAACACCGGGGAGCTGTTTTTT CSVGQGANTGELFF
TRBJ2-1 TRBD2 15 NA TRBV6-5 TGTGCCAGCAGGGCCAGGACTAGCGGGAGTAATGAGCAGTTCTTC CASRARTSGSNEQFF
TRBJ1-2 TRBD1 15 many TRBV3-1/TRBV3-2 TGTGCCAGCAGCCCTCGGACAGGGGGAAACTATGGCTACACCTTC CASSPRTGGNYGYTF
TRBJ1-4 NA 13 NA TRBV25-1 TGTGCCAGGGGGGCAGGGTGGGATGAAAAACTGTTTTTT CARGAGWDEKLFF
TRBJ2-1 TRBD2 17 NA TRBV7-3 TGTGCCAGCAGCTACAGGGGCGGCCTAGCGGGAGGAGGGGAGCAGTTCTTC CASSYRGGLAGGGEQFF
TRBJ2-5 NA 13 NA TRBV18 TGTGCCAGCTCACAAATTCCACAAGAGACCCAGTACTTC CASSQIPQETQYF